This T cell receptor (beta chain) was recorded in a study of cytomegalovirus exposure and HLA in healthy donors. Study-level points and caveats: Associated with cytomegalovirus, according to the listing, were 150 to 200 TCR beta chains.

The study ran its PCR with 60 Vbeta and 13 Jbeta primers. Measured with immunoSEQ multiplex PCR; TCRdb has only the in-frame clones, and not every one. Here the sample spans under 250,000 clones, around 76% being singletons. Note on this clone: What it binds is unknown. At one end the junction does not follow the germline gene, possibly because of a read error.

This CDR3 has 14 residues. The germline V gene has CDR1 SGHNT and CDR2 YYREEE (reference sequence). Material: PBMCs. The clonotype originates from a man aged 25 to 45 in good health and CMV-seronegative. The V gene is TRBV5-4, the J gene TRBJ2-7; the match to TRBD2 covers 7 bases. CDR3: CASSFSTSSNEQYF. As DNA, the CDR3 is TGTGCCAGCAGCTTCTCGACTAGCTCCAACGAGCAGTACTTC.